The source of this T cell receptor (beta chain) is a study of blood T cell repertoires in COVID-19. The table came from immunoSEQ multiplex PCR; TCRdb's copy has only in-frame clones and leaves some out. The sample lists about 300,000 clones, around 92% occurring once. The germline V and J ends were trimmed by 2 bases and 0 bases, with 13 bases remaining between them. The CDR3 length is 15 residues. CDR1 is GTSNPN and CDR2 is SVGIG in the germline V gene (reference sequence). This TCR was recovered from a woman aged 50 to 60 who had been exposed to COVID-19. Material: PBMCs or T cells enriched from blood (not recorded which). The chain is built from TRBV30 and TRBJ1-1; D is uncertain. DNA of the CDR3: TGTGCCTGGAGTTTGCCCCACAGTTTGAACACTGAAGCTTTCTTT. Encoded protein: CAWSLPHSLNTEAFF.